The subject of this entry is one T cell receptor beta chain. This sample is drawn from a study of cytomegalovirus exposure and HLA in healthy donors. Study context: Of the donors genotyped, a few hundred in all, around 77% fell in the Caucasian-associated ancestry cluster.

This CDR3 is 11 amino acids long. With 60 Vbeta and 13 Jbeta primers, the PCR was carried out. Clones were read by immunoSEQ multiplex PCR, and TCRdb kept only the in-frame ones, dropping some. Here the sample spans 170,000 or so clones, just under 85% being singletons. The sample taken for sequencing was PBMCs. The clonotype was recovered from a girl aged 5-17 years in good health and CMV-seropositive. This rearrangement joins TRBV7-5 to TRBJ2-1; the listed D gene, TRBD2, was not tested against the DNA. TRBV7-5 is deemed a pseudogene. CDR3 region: CARSWPGLQFF. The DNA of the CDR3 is TGTGCCAGAAGCTGGCCGGGACTTCAGTTCTTC.